This TCR beta chain was sequenced in a study of blood T cell repertoires in COVID-19. Study information: Sample material is recorded as cDNA or gDNA derived from T cells, B-cell-depleted T cells, or PBMCs.

V lost 1 base, J lost 2 bases, and 4 bases stayed unmatched. Germline V CDR1 and CDR2: LGHDT, YNNKEL (reference sequence). The CDR3 sequence is 16 residues long. Those who participated ranged in age from about 18 to 95 years and resided in approximately 23 US areas. Assay used: immunoSEQ multiplex PCR; TCRdb lists only in-frame clones, some missing. The sample has a few hundred thousand clones, around 88% seen once. This TCR derives from a woman in her twenties or thirties who had been exposed to COVID-19. The chain recombines TRBV3-1 (or the pseudogene TRBV3-2) with TRBJ2-3; 9 positions match TRBD2. Sequences were obtained from PBMCs or T cells enriched from blood (not recorded which). The CDR3 protein is CASSQGLAGFTDTQYF. Here the CDR3 DNA reads TGTGCCAGCAGCCAAGGGCTAGCGGGATTCACAGATACGCAGTATTTT.